Listed here are 2 T cell receptor beta chains from one sample, sequenced in a study of blood T cell repertoires in COVID-19. Libraries were prepared by immunoSEQ multiplex PCR; TCRdb keeps only in-frame clonotypes and omits some of them. The profile shows around 40,000 clones, around 79% of them singletons. Material: peripheral blood. The receptor set was obtained from a woman aged 80 or over with acute or convalescent COVID-19.

The chain uses TRBV19 and TRBJ2-5; 9 bases agree with TRBD2. Looked up from germline, CDR1 is LNHDA and CDR2 is SQIVND (reference sequence). The trim removed 8 bases at V and 5 bases at J, leaving 6 bases unmatched. The CDR3 extends over 13 amino acids. The DNA for the CDR3 is TGTGCCAGTGATGGCGGGAGGGGGGAGACCCAGTACTTC. It is translated as CASDGGRGETQYF.

The rearrangement links TRBV30 to TRBJ1-5, with 8 bases lining up with TRBD1. This CDR3 region has 15 residues. V shed 1 base and J 3 bases; nucleotides not matched to a gene: 5. Germline CDR1 is GTSNPN and CDR2 is SVGIG (reference sequence). This chain's CDR3 is CAWSAKTGDNQPQHF. CDR3 in DNA: TGTGCCTGGAGTGCCAAGACAGGGGACAATCAGCCCCAGCATTTT.